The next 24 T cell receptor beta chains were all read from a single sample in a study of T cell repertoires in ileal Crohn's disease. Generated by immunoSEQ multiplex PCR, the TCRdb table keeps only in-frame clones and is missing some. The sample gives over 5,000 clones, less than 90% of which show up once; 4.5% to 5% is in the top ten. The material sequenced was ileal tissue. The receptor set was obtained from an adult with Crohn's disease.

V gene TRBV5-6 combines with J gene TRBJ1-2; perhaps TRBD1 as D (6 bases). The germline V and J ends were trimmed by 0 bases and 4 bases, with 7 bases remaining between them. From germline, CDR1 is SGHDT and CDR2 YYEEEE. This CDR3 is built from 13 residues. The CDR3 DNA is TGTGCCAGCAGCTTGGGGGGGGCCTATGGCTACACCTTC. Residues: CASSLGGAYGYTF.

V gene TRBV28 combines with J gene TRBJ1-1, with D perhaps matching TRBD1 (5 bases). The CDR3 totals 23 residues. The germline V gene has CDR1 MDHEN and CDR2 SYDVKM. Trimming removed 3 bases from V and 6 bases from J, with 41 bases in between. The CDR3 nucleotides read TGTGCCAGCAGTTTCCCTACCCCGTCGAACCTTCATCCCTTGCGAGGGGATGGGGCTGAAGCTTTCTTT. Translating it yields CASSFPTPSNLHPLRGDGAEAFF.

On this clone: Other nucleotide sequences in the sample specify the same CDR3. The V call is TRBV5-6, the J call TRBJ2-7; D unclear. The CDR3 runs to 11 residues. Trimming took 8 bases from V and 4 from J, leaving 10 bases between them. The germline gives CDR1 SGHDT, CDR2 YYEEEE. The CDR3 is CASSHKYEQYF. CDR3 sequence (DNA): TGTGCCAGTAGTCATAAATACGAGCAGTACTTC.

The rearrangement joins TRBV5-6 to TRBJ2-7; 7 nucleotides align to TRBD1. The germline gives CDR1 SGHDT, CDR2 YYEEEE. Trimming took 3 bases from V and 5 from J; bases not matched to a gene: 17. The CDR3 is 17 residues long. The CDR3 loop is CASSSTGQPLVGDEQYF. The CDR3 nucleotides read TGTGCCAGCAGCTCTACGGGACAGCCGTTGGTGGGGGACGAGCAGTACTTC.

CDR3 sequence (DNA): TGTGCCAGCAGGTATCTTCAGAGTGGCTACACCTTC. This gives the protein CASRYLQSGYTF. The V call is TRBV5-5, the J call TRBJ1-2; no definite D call. The CDR3 runs 12 residues. The germline gives CDR1 SGHKS, CDR2 YYEKEE (reference sequence). V gave up 5 bases and J gave up 7 bases, with 12 bases separating them.

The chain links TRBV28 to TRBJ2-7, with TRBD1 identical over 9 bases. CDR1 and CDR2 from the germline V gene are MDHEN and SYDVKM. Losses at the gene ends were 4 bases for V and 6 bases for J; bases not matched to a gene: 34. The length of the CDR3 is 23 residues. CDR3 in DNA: TGTGCCAGCAGTTCACTCCCAGGGGCCTCAATCACGGGACAGGGCCCTACTCTCGGCGAGCAGTACTTC. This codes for CASSSLPGASITGQGPTLGEQYF.

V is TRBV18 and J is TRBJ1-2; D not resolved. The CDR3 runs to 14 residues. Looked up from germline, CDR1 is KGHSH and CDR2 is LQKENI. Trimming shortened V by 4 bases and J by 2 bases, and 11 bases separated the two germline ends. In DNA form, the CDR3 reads TGTGCCAGCTCACTTACGCAGGAGAACTATGGCTACACCTTC. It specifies CASSLTQENYGYTF.

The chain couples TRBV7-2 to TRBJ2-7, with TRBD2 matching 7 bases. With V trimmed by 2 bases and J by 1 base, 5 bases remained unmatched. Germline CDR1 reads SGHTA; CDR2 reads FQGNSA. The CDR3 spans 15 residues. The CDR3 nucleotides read TGTGCCAGCAGCTTACGGGGGGAGAGATCCTACGAGCAGTACTTC. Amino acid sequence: CASSLRGERSYEQYF.

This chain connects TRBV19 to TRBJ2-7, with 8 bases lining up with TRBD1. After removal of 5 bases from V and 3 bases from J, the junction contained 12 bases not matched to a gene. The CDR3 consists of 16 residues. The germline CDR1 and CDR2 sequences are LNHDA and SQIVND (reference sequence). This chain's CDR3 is CASSLFAGGDFYEQYF. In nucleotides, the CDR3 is TGTGCCAGTAGTCTCTTTGCAGGGGGCGATTTCTACGAGCAGTACTTC.

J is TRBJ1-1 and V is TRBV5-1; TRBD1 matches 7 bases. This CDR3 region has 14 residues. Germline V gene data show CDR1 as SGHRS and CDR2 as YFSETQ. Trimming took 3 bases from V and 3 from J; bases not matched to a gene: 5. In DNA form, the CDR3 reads TGCGCCAGCAGCTCGACAGGGATGGACACTGAAGCTTTCTTT. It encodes CASSSTGMDTEAFF.

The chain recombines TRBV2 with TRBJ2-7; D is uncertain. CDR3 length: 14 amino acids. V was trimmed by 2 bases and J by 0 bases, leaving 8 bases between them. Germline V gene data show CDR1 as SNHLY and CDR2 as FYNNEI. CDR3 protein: CASSENVDSYEQYF. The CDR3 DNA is TGTGCCAGCAGTGAAAACGTCGACTCCTACGAGCAGTACTTC.

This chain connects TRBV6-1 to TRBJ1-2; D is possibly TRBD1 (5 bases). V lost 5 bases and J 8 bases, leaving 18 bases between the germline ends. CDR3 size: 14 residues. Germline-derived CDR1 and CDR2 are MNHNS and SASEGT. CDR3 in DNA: TGTGCCAGCAGTCAAACATCGGGCAGGGTCGGCTACACCTTC. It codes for CASSQTSGRVGYTF.

Here the CDR3 reads CASSYSGGGSYGYTF. The CDR3 nucleotides read TGTGCCAGCAGTTACTCTGGGGGGGGGAGCTATGGCTACACCTTC. The chain is built from TRBV6-5 and TRBJ1-2, with D possibly matching TRBD1 (5 bases). The V gene's germline CDR1 is MNHEY and CDR2 SVGAGI. The CDR3 totals 15 residues. Trimming pared 0 bases from V and 4 bases from J, leaving 12 bases between.

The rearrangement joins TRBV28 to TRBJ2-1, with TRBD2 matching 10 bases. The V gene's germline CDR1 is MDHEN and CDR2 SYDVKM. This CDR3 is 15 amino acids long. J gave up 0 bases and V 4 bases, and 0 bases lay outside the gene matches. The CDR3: CASSSSGSSYNEQFF. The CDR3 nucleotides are TGTGCCAGCAGTTCTAGCGGGAGCTCCTACAATGAGCAGTTCTTC. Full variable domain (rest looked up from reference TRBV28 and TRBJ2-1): DVKVTQSSRYLVKRTGEKVFLECVQDMDHENMFWYRQDPGLGLRLIYFSYDVKMKEKGDIPEGYSVSREKKERFSLILESASTNQTSMYLCASSSSGSSYNEQFFGPGTRLTVL.

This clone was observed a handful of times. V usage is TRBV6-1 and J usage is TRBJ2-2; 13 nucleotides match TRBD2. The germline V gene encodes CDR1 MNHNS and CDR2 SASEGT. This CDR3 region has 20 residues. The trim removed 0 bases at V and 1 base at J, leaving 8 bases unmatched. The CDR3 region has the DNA TGTGCCAGCAGTGAAGCTTACGCGGGACTAGCGGGACAGAACACCGGGGAGCTGTTTTTT. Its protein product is CASSEAYAGLAGQNTGELFF.

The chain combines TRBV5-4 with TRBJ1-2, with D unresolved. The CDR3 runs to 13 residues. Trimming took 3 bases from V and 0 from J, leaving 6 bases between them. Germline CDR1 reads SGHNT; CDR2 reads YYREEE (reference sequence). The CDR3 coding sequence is TGTGCCAGCAGCTCGAAACCTAACTATGGCTACACCTTC. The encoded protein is CASSSKPNYGYTF.

For the CDR3, the DNA is TGTGCCAGCAGCTTAGGAATGAGGGGGGAAGCAAACACGCAGTATTTT. Translation: CASSLGMRGEANTQYF. The chain links TRBV11-3 to TRBJ2-3; D is perhaps TRBD1 or TRBD2 (6 bases each). This CDR3 region has 16 residues. Germline CDR1 and CDR2: SGHNT and YENEEA. V was clipped by 1 base and J by 9 bases, with 20 bases between them.

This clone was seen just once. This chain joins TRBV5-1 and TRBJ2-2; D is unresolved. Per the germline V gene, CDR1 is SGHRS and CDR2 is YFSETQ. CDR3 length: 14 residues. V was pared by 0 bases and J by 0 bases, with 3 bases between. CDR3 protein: CASSLGANTGELFF. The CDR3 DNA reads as TGCGCCAGCAGCTTGGGAGCGAACACCGGGGAGCTGTTTTTT.

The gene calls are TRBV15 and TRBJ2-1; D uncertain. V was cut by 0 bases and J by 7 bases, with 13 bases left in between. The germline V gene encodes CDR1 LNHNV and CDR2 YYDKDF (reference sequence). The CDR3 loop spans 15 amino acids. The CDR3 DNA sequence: TGTGCCACCAGCAGAGATGATGCCGGTGGGAATGAGCAGTTCTTC. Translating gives CATSRDDAGGNEQFF.

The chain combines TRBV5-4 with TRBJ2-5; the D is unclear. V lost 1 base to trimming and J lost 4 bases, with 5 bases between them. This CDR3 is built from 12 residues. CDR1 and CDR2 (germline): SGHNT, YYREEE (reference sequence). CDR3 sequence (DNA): TGTGCCAGCAGCTTGAACGGAGAGACCCAGTACTTC. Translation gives CASSLNGETQYF.

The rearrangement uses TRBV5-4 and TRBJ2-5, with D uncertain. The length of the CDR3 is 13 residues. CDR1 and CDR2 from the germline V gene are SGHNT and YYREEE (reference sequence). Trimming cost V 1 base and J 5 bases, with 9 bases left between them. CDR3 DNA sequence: TGTGCCAGCAGCTTGAAGGGTTCGGAGACCCAGTACTTC. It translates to CASSLKGSETQYF.

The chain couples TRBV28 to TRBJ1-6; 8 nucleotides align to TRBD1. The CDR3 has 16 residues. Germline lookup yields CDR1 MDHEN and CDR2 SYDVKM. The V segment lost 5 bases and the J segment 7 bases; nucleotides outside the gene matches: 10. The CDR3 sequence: CASSTQGAPGNSPLHF. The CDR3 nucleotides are TGTGCCAGCAGTACCCAGGGGGCGCCTGGGAATTCACCCCTCCACTTT. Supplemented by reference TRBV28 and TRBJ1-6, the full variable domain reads DVKVTQSSRYLVKRTGEKVFLECVQDMDHENMFWYRQDPGLGLRLIYFSYDVKMKEKGDIPEGYSVSREKKERFSLILESASTNQTSMYLCASSTQGAPGNSPLHFGNGTRLTVT.

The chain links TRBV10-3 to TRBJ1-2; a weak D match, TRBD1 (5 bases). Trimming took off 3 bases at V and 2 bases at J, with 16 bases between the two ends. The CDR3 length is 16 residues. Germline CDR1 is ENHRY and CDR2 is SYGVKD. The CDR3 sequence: CAISEARDGKNYGYTF. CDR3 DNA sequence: TGTGCCATCAGTGAAGCCAGGGACGGAAAGAACTATGGCTACACCTTC.

The CDR3 bases are TGTGCCAGCAGCGTTAGCGGGGACGCCTACGAGCAGTACTTC. It is translated as CASSVSGDAYEQYF. This chain links TRBV11-2 with TRBJ2-7; 8 bases are a match to TRBD2. The germline gives CDR1 SGHAT, CDR2 FQNNGV. This CDR3 has 14 residues. Losses at the gene ends were 5 bases for V and 2 bases for J; bases not matched to a gene: 5.